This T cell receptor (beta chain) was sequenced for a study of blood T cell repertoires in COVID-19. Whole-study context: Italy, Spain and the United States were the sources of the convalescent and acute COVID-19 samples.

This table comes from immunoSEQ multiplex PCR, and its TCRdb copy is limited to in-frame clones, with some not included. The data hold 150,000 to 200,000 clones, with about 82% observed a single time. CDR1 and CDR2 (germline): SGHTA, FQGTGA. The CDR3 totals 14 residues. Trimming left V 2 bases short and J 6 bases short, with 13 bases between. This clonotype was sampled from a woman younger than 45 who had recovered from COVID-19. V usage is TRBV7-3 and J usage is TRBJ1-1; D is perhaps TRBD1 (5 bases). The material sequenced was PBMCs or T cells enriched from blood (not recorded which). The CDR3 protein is CASSLVGGKAEAFF. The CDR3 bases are TGTGCCAGCAGCTTAGTGGGGGGAAAGGCTGAAGCTTTCTTT.